This T cell receptor (beta chain) was documented in a study of blood T cell repertoires in COVID-19. This CDR3 is 16 amino acids long. Germline CDR1 and CDR2: SGHAT and FQNNGV. V lost 1 base, J lost 4 bases, and 7 bases stayed unmatched. The repertoire was sequenced with immunoSEQ multiplex PCR; TCRdb's copy has only in-frame clones and lacks some. The sample has approximately 230,000 clones; around 82% are singletons. The sequenced material came from peripheral blood. The source is a woman older than 75 with active or convalescent COVID-19. J is TRBJ2-1 and V is TRBV11-2, with 7 bases that match TRBD2. This chain's CDR3 is CASSLVGGTTYNEQFF. The CDR3 nucleotides read TGTGCCAGCAGCTTAGTGGGGGGGACTACTTACAATGAGCAGTTCTTC.